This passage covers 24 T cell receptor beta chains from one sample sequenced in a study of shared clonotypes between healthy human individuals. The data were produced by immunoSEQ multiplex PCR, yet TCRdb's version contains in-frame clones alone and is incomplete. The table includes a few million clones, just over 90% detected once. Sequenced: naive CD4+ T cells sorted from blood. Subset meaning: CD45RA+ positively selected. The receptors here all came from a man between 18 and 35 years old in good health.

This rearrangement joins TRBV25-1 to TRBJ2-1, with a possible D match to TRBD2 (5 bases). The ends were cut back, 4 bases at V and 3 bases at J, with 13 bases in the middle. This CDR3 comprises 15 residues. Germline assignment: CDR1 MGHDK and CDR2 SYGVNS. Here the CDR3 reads CASSVSTGFYNEQFF. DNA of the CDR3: TGTGCCAGCAGTGTTTCGACGGGGTTCTACAATGAGCAGTTCTTC.

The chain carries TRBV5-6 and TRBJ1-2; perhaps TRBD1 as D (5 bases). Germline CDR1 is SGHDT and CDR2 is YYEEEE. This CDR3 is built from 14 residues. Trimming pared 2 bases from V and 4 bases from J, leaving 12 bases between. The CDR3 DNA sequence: TGTGCCAGCAGCTTAAACAGGCCGCTCTATGGCTACACCTTC. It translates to CASSLNRPLYGYTF.

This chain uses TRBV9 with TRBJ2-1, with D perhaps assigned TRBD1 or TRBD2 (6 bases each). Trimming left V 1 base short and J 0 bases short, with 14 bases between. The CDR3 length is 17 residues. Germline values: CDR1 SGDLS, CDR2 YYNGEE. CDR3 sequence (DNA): TGTGCCAGCAGCGTACAAGGGGGGCGGGGCTCCTACAATGAGCAGTTCTTC. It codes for CASSVQGGRGSYNEQFF.

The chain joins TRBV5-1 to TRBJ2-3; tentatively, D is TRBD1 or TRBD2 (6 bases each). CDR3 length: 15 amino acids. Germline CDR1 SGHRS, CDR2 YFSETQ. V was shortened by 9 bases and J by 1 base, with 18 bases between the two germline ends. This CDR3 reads CATGRLGGGTDTQYF. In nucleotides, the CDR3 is TGCGCCACCGGGCGCTTGGGGGGCGGCACAGATACGCAGTATTTT.

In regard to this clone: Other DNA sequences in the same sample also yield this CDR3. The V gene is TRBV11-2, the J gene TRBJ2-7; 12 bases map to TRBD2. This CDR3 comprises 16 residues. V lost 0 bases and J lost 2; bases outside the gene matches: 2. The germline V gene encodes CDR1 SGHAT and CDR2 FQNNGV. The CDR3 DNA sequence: TGTGCCAGCAGCTTAGAACTAGCGGGAGGCCCCTACGAGCAGTACTTC. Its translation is CASSLELAGGPYEQYF.

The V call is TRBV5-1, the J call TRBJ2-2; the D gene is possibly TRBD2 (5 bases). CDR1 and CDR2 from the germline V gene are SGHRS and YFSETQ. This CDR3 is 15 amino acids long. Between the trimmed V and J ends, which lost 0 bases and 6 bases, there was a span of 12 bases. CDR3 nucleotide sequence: TGCGCCAGCAGCTTGGCACCCGGGGTGGCCGGGGAGCTGTTTTTT. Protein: CASSLAPGVAGELFF.

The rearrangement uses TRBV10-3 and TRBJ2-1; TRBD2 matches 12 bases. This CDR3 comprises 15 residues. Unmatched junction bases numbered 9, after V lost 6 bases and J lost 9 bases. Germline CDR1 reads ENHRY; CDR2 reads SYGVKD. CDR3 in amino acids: CAIRTSGSIMGEQFF. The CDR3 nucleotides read TGTGCCATCAGGACTAGCGGGAGTATTATGGGTGAGCAGTTCTTC.

CDR3 sequence: CAISVAGDSYNEQFF. CDR3 sequence (DNA): TGTGCCATCAGTGTAGCGGGGGACTCCTACAATGAGCAGTTCTTC. This sequence joins TRBV10-3 and TRBJ2-1, with TRBD2 matching over 9 bases. The germline gives CDR1 ENHRY, CDR2 SYGVKD. Trimming at V came to 4 bases and at J to 0 bases, leaving 1 base not matched to a gene. The CDR3 is 15 residues long.

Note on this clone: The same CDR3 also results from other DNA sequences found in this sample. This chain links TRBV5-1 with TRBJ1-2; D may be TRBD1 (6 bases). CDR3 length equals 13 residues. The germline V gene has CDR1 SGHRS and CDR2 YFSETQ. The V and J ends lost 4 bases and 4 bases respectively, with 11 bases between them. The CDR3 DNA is TGCGCCAGCAGCCCCGGACAGCTCTATGGCTACACCTTC. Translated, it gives CASSPGQLYGYTF.

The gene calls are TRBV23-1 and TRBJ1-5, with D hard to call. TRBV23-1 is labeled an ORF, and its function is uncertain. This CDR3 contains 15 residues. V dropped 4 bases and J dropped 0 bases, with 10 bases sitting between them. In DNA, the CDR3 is TGCGCCAGCAGTCTATCACACGATAGCAATCAGCCCCAGCATTTT. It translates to CASSLSHDSNQPQHF.

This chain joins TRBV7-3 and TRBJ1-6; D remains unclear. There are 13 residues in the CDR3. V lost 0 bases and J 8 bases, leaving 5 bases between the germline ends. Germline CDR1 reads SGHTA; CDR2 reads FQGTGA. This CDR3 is CASSLTWDSPLHF. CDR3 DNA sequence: TGTGCCAGCAGCTTAACCTGGGATTCACCCCTCCACTTT.

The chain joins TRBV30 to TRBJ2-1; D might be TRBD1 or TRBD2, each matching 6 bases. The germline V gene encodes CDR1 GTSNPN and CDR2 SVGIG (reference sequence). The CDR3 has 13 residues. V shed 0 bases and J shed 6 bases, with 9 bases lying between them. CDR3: CAWSVGGFNEQFF. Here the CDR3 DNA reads TGTGCCTGGAGTGTAGGGGGGTTCAATGAGCAGTTCTTC. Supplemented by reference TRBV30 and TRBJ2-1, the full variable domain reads SQTIHQWPATLVQPVGSPLSLECTVEGTSNPNLYWYRQAAGRGLQLLFYSVGIGQISSEVPQNLSASRPQDRQFILSSKKLLLSDSGFYLCAWSVGGFNEQFFGPGTRLTVL.

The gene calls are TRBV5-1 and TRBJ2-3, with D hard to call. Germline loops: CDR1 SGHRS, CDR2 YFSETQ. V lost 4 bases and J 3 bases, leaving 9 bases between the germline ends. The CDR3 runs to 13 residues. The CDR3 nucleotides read TGCGCCAGCAGCGCCACCATTACAGATACGCAGTATTTT. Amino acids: CASSATITDTQYF.

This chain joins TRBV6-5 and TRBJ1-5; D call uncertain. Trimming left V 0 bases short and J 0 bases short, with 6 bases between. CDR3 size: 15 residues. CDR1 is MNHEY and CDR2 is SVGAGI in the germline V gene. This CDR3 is CASSYSIYSNQPQHF. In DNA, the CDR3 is TGTGCCAGCAGTTACTCGATTTATAGCAATCAGCCCCAGCATTTT.

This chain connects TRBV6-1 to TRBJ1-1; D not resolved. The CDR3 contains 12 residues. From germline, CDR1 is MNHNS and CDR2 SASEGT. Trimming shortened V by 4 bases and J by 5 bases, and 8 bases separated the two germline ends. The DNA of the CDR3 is TGTGCCAGCAGTGTCAAGAGAACTGAAGCTTTCTTT. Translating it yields CASSVKRTEAFF.

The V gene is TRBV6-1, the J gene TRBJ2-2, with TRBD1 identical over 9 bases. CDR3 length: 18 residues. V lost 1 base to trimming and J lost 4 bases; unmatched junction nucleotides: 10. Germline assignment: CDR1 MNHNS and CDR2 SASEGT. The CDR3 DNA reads TGTGCCAGCAGTGAAGGTACAGGGGGCAGTTGGGGCACCGGGGAGCTGTTTTTT. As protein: CASSEGTGGSWGTGELFF.

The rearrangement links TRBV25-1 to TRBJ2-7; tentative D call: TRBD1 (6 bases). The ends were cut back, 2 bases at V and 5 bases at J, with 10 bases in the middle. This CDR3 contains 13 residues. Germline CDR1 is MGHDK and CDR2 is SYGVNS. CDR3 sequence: CASSETQGNEQYF. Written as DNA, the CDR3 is TGTGCCAGCAGTGAAACACAGGGAAACGAGCAGTACTTC.

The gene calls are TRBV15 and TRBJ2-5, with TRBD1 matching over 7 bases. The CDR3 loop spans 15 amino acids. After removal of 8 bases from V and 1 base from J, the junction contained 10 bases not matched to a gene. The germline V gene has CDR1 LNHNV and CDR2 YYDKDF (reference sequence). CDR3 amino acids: CATRLKGQLQETQYF. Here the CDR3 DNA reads TGTGCCACCCGACTAAAGGGACAGCTCCAAGAGACCCAGTACTTC.

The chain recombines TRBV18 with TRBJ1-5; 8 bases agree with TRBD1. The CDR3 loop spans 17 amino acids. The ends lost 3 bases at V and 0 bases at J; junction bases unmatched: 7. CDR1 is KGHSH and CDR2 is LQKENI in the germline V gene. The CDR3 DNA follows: TGTGCCAGCTCACCCGGACAGGGTGGGAATAGCAATCAGCCCCAGCATTTT. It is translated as CASSPGQGGNSNQPQHF.

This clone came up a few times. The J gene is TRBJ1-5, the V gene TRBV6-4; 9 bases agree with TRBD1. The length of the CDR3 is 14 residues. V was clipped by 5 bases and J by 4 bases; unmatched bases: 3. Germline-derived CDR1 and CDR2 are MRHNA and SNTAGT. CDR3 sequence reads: CASSSGQGNQPQHF. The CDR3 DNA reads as TGTGCCAGCAGTTCCGGACAGGGGAATCAGCCCCAGCATTTT.

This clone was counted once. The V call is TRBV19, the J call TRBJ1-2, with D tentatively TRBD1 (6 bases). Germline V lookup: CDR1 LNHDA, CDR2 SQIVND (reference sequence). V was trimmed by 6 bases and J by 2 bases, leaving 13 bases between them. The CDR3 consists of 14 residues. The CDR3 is CASSTGTRNYGYTF. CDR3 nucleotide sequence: TGTGCCAGTAGCACAGGGACAAGAAACTATGGCTACACCTTC. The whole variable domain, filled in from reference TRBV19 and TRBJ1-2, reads DGGITQSPKYLFRKEGQNVTLSCEQNLNHDAMYWYRQDPGQGLRLIYYSQIVNDFQKGDIAEGYSVSREKKESFPLTVTSAQKNPTAFYLCASSTGTRNYGYTFGSGTRLTVV.

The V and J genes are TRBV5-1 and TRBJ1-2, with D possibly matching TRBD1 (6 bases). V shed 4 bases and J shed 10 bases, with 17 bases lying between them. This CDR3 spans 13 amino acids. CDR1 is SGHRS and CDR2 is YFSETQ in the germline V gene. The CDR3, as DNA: TGCGCCAGCAGCGTCACAGGGAGATGGGACTACACCTTC. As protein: CASSVTGRWDYTF.

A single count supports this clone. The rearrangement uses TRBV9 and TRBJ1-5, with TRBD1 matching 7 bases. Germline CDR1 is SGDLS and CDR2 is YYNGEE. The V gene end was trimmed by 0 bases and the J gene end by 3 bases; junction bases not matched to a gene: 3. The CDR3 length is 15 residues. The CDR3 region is CASSVGDRVNQPQHF. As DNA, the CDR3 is TGTGCCAGCAGCGTAGGGGACAGAGTCAATCAGCCCCAGCATTTT.

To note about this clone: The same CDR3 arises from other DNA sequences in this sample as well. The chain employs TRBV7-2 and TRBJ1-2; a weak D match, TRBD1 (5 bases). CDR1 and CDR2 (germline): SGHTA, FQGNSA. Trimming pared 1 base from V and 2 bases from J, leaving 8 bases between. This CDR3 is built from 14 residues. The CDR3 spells CASSLVGQNYGYTF. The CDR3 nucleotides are TGTGCCAGCAGCTTAGTGGGGCAGAACTATGGCTACACCTTC. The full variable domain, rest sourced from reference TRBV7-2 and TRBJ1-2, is GAGVSQSPSNKVTEKGKDVELRCDPISGHTALYWYRQSLGQGLEFLIYFQGNSAPDKSGLPSDRFSAERTGGSVSTLTIQRTQQEDSAVYLCASSLVGQNYGYTFGSGTRLTVV.